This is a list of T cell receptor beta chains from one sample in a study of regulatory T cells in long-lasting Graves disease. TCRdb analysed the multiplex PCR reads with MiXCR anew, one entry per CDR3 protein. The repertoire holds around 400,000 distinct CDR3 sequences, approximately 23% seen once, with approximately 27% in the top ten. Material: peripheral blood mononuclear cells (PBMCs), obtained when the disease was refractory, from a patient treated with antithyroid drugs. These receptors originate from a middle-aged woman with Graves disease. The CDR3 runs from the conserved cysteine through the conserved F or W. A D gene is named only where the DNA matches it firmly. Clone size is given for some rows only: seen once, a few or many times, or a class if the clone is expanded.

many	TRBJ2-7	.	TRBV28	TGTGCCAGCAGATCCGAGGATCCAGGGACCGAGCAGTACTTC	CASRSEDPGTEQYF
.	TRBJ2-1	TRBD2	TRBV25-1	TGTGCCAGCACCGCCCCGGGGCTAGCGGTTAACAATGAGCAGTTCTTC	CASTAPGLAVNNEQFF
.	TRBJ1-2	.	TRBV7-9	TGTGCCAGCAGCAAGACGGACTATGGCTACACCTTC	CASSKTDYGYTF
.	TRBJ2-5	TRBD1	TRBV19	TGTGCCAGTAGTTCCAGTCTGAGCAGGGGGAGATTCCAAGAGACCCAGTACTTC	CASSSSLSRGRFQETQYF
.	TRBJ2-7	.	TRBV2	TGTGCCAGCAGTTTCACCGGACTCTCCTACGAGCAGTACTTC	CASSFTGLSYEQYF
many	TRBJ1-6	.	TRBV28	TGTGCCAGCACCTACCGGGACCCCGATTCACCCCTCCACTTT	CASTYRDPDSPLHF
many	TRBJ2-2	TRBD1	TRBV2	TGTGCCAGCAGTGTTTTCGGGACAGGGGGCACCGGGGAGCTGTTTTTT	CASSVFGTGGTGELFF
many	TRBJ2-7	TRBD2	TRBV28	TGTGCCAGCAGTTTACTAACAGCGGGAGGGAACTTCTACGAGCAGTACTTC	CASSLLTAGGNFYEQYF
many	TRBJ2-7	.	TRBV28	TGTGCCAGCAGCCCTTCGGGCGGTCTCACCCAGTACGAGCAGTACTTC	CASSPSGGLTQYEQYF
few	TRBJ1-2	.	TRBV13	TGTGCCAGCAGCACACAGGGATTATATGGCTACACCTTC	CASSTQGLYGYTF
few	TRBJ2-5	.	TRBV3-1	TGTGCCAGCAGCCAAGCGGGTTCCCAAGAGACCCAGTACTTC	CASSQAGSQETQYF
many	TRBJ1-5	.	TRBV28	TGTGCCAGCAGTCGACAGTTTTTTAGCAATCAGCCCCAGCATTTT	CASSRQFFSNQPQHF
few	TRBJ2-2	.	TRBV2	TGTGCCAGCAGTGAATCCCCAGGTTTGGGGGAGCTGTTTTTT	CASSESPGLGELFF
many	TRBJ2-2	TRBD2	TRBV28	TGTGCCAGCAGTCCAGGGGACGGGAGGGTCACCGGGGAGCTGTTTTTT	CASSPGDGRVTGELFF
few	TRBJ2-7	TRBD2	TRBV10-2	TGCGCCAGCAGTGAGGGGGGGGAACAGAACGAGCAGTACTTC	CASSEGGEQNEQYF
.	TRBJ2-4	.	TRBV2	TGCGCCAGCAGCCAAACAGATCGGGGTATCAAAAACATTCAGTACTTC	CASSQTDRGIKNIQYF
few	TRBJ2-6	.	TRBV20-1	TGCAGTGCTTCTCCCGGCGACTCGAGCTCTGGGGCCAACGTCCTGACTTTC	CSASPGDSSSGANVLTF
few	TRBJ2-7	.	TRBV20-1	TGCAGTGCTAGAGATTTTAGCGCATCCTTGGGGGAGCAGTACTTC	CSARDFSASLGEQYF
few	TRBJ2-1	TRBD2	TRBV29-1	TGCAGCGTTGAGAAGGGGAGGGGTGAGCAGTTCTTC	CSVEKGRGEQFF
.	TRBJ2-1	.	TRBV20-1	TGCAGTGCTAGTCGGGGTCCGGGCGACAATGAGCAGTTCTTC	CSASRGPGDNEQFF
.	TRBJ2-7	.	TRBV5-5	TGTGCCAGCAGCTGGGGGCCAGGGTACTCCTACGAGCAGTACTTC	CASSWGPGYSYEQYF
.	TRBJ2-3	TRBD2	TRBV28	TGTGCCAGCAGTATCTCTAGCGGGGAGGGAGATACGCAGTATTTT	CASSISSGEGDTQYF
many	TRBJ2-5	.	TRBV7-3	TGTGCCAGCAGCCCCCGGTCCGGGGGCGTGGGGACCCAGTACTTC	CASSPRSGGVGTQYF
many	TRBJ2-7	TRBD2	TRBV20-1	TGCAGTGCTATTCCTAGCGGGAGCTACGGCTACGAGCAGTACTTC	CSAIPSGSYGYEQYF
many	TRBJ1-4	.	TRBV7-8	TGTGCCAGCAGCAAGGGAAGGGACACTAATGAAAAACTGTTTTTT	CASSKGRDTNEKLFF